Presented here are 25 T cell receptor beta chains from one specimen sequenced in a study of graft-versus-host responses after intestinal transplantation. Only in-frame clones appear in the TCRdb table, and some are missing; sequencing was by immunoSEQ multiplex PCR. The sample shows roughly 19,000 clones, just under 95% of them seen only once. The sample was PBMCs, taken 23 days after intestinal transplant. The source of these receptors is a human patient who received an intestinal transplant, so some T cells may come from the graft donor.

In this sample, this clone turned up once. The genes are TRBV19 and TRBJ1-1; 7 bases line up with TRBD1. The CDR3 is 15 residues long. V dropped 5 bases and J dropped 1; count of bases not matched to a gene: 7. Germline V gene lookup returns CDR1 LNHDA and CDR2 SQIVND (reference sequence). This CDR3 reads CASSLTGDWNTEAFF. DNA for the CDR3: TGTGCCAGTAGTCTCACAGGGGATTGGAACACTGAAGCTTTCTTT.

The chain employs TRBV6-1 and TRBJ2-7; D is possibly TRBD1 (6 bases). The V end lost 6 bases, the J end lost 4 bases, and 10 bases lay between the germline ends. CDR1 and CDR2 (germline): MNHNS, SASEGT. The CDR3 length is 12 residues. The CDR3 DNA reads TGTGCCAGCAGCCAACAGGGATACGAGCAGTACTTC. It translates to CASSQQGYEQYF.

The V gene is TRBV27, the J gene TRBJ2-5; weak D call: TRBD1 (5 bases). The germline V gene encodes CDR1 MNHEY and CDR2 SMNVEV (reference sequence). V gave up 3 bases and J gave up 5 bases, with 13 bases separating them. CDR3 length: 14 amino acids. The CDR3 nucleotides read TGTGCCAGCAGTTTGGGGCAACATCATGAGACCCAGTACTTC. This gives the protein CASSLGQHHETQYF.

This chain uses TRBV28 with TRBJ1-5; D remains unclear. There are 12 residues in the CDR3. Trimming removed 3 bases at V and 4 bases at J, with 4 bases between. The germline gives CDR1 MDHEN, CDR2 SYDVKM. This CDR3 is CASSFRNQPQHF. In nucleotides, the CDR3 is TGTGCCAGCAGTTTTAGGAATCAGCCCCAGCATTTT.

The rearrangement links TRBV28 to TRBJ2-3; 9 nucleotides line up with TRBD2. V shed 3 bases and J 1 base; nucleotides not matched to a gene: 8. The CDR3 spans 17 residues. The V gene's germline CDR1 is MDHEN and CDR2 SYDVKM. The CDR3 spells CASSLGAGGPGTDTQYF. The CDR3 nucleotides read TGTGCCAGCAGTTTGGGGGCGGGAGGGCCGGGCACAGATACGCAGTATTTT.

The rearrangement joins TRBV30 to TRBJ2-7; a weak D match, TRBD1 (6 bases). CDR3 length: 14 residues. The V gene's germline CDR1 is GTSNPN and CDR2 SVGIG (reference sequence). V shed 5 bases and J shed 1 base, with 15 bases lying between them. This CDR3 reads CAWDPQGPSYEQYF. In DNA, the CDR3 is TGTGCCTGGGACCCCCAGGGGCCATCCTACGAGCAGTACTTC.

The chain combines TRBV6-1 with TRBJ2-1; 11 bases are a match to TRBD2. CDR1 and CDR2 from the germline V gene are MNHNS and SASEGT. Losses at the gene ends were 4 bases for V and 3 bases for J; bases not matched to a gene: 2. This CDR3 spans 15 amino acids. The CDR3 is CASSGTSGSYNEQFF. The CDR3 DNA is TGTGCCAGCAGTGGAACTAGCGGGAGCTACAATGAGCAGTTCTTC.

J is TRBJ2-2 and V is TRBV11-3; 10 nucleotides align to TRBD1. The CDR3 covers 15 residues. The germline V gene encodes CDR1 SGHNT and CDR2 YENEEA. V trimming: 4 bases; J trimming: 7 bases; junction bases outside the gene matches: 6. CDR3 bases: TGTGCCAGCAGCTCAAGGACAGGGGGAGGCGGGGAGCTGTTTTTT. The encoded protein is CASSSRTGGGGELFF.

This clone was found once. This sequence joins TRBV27 and TRBJ2-1; D is undetermined. The germline CDR1 and CDR2 sequences are MNHEY and SMNVEV (reference sequence). The CDR3 covers 13 residues. The V and J ends lost 5 bases and 6 bases respectively, with 11 bases between them. CDR3 protein: CASSAMTVNEQFF. CDR3 nucleotide sequence: TGTGCCAGCAGTGCTATGACGGTCAATGAGCAGTTCTTC.

The CDR3 DNA is TGCGCCAGCAGCCTCCGCGCAGGGAAAAATCAGCCCCAGCATTTT. The encoded protein is CASSLRAGKNQPQHF. This chain uses TRBV5-1 with TRBJ1-5, with D possibly matching TRBD1 (5 bases). V lost 4 bases and J 4 bases, leaving 15 bases between the germline ends. The CDR3 length is 15 residues. Germline V gene sequence: CDR1 SGHRS, CDR2 YFSETQ.

V gene TRBV4-1 combines with J gene TRBJ2-1; TRBD1 agrees at 9 bases. Trimming cost V 0 bases and J 9 bases; bases outside gene matches: 9. The CDR3 consists of 16 residues. In germline, CDR1 is MGHRA, CDR2 YSYEKL. As DNA, the CDR3 is TGCGCCAGCAGCCAAGATAGGGACAGGGCCTGGGGTGAGCAGTTCTTC. It yields the protein CASSQDRDRAWGEQFF.

V usage is TRBV7-9 and J usage is TRBJ2-2, with TRBD1 identical over 12 bases. CDR3 length: 17 amino acids. Germline loops: CDR1 SEHNR, CDR2 FQNEAQ (reference sequence). V shed 1 base and J 4 bases; nucleotides not matched to a gene: 4. The CDR3: CASSLGDRGRATGELFF. CDR3 DNA sequence: TGTGCCAGCAGCTTAGGGGACAGGGGGCGCGCCACCGGGGAGCTGTTTTTT. Variable domain in full (rest from reference TRBV7-9 and TRBJ2-2): DTGVSQNPRHKITKRGQNVTFRCDPISEHNRLYWYRQTLGQGPEFLTYFQNEAQLEKSRLLSDRFSAERPKGSFSTLEIQRTEQGDSAMYLCASSLGDRGRATGELFFGEGSRLTVL.

The chain joins TRBV11-2 to TRBJ2-1; 8 positions agree with TRBD1. Germline V gene lookup returns CDR1 SGHAT and CDR2 FQNNGV. V dropped 1 base and J dropped 2; count of bases not matched to a gene: 7. The CDR3 covers 17 residues. The CDR3 coding sequence is TGTGCCAGCAGCTTAGGGGACAGGCCTCCCCCCTACAATGAGCAGTTCTTC. Protein product: CASSLGDRPPPYNEQFF.

The chain is built from TRBV9 and TRBJ2-1; TRBD2 matches at 14 bases. Trimming took 0 bases from V and 3 from J; bases not matched to a gene: 8. In germline, CDR1 is SGDLS, CDR2 YYNGEE. This CDR3 comprises 19 residues. The CDR3 protein is CASSVGLAGGPFLYNEQFF. The DNA for the CDR3 is TGTGCCAGCAGCGTAGGACTAGCGGGAGGGCCTTTTCTCTACAATGAGCAGTTCTTC.

This rearrangement joins TRBV5-5 to TRBJ2-1; 9 positions match TRBD1. Germline trimming cut 4 bases from V and 4 bases from J; bases unmatched to any gene: 6. This CDR3 has 15 amino acids. From germline, CDR1 is SGHKS and CDR2 YYEKEE (reference sequence). The CDR3 region has the DNA TGTGCCAGCAGCCAGGGACAGGGAGAATACAATGAGCAGTTCTTC. Residues: CASSQGQGEYNEQFF.

This clone was observed a single time. J is TRBJ2-1 and V is TRBV9; D is uncertain. Germline CDR1 SGDLS, CDR2 YYNGEE. This CDR3 has 17 amino acids. V was pared by 0 bases and J by 0 bases, with 13 bases between. CDR3 nucleotides: TGTGCCAGCAGCGTAGCAGTACAGAGTAGCTCCTACAATGAGCAGTTCTTC. Its protein is CASSVAVQSSSYNEQFF.

The genes are TRBV15 and TRBJ2-1, with D unclear. The CDR3 is made up of 13 amino acids. Trimming stripped 0 bases from V and 10 bases from J, with 10 bases between. CDR1 is LNHNV, CDR2 YYDKDF, per germline (reference sequence). CDR3 sequence (DNA): TGTGCCACCAGCAGAGATTACGGTGAGGAGCAGTTCTTC. It translates to CATSRDYGEEQFF. Supplemented by reference TRBV15 and TRBJ2-1, the full variable domain reads DAMVIQNPRYQVTQFGKPVTLSCSQTLNHNVMYWYQQKSSQAPKLLFHYYDKDFNNEADTPDNFQSRRPNTSFCFLDIRSPGLGDTAMYLCATSRDYGEEQFFGPGTRLTVL.

The rearrangement links TRBV4-1 to TRBJ2-1, with D unclear. V dropped 0 bases and J dropped 4 bases, with 7 bases sitting between them. This CDR3 has 14 residues. Germline values: CDR1 MGHRA, CDR2 YSYEKL. CDR3 sequence reads: CASSQETIYNEQFF. The CDR3, as DNA: TGCGCCAGCAGCCAAGAGACCATTTACAATGAGCAGTTCTTC.

Of note for this clone: This same CDR3 is encoded by further DNA sequences in the sample. The chain recombines TRBV30 with TRBJ1-1, with TRBD1 matching over 7 bases. Germline-derived CDR1 and CDR2 are GTSNPN and SVGIG (reference sequence). V dropped 3 bases and J dropped 9; count of bases not matched to a gene: 10. CDR3 length: 13 amino acids. CDR3 residues: CAWRRDSLRKAFF. In nucleotides, the CDR3 is TGTGCCTGGAGGAGGGACAGTTTAAGGAAAGCTTTCTTT.

The chain carries TRBV28 and TRBJ1-5, with D possibly being TRBD1 (5 bases). The V end lost 6 bases, the J end lost 6 bases, and 24 bases lay between the germline ends. CDR3 length: 17 residues. CDR1 MDHEN and CDR2 SYDVKM come from the germline V gene. The CDR3 DNA follows: TGTGCCAGCAGCCCCGTGGGGCAGGGTAAAGGAAGTCAGCCCCAGCATTTT. This encodes CASSPVGQGKGSQPQHF.

The chain has TRBV5-6 and TRBJ2-2; 10 bases map to TRBD2. The CDR3 has 17 residues. Germline CDR1 reads SGHDT; CDR2 reads YYEEEE. The V and J ends lost 0 bases and 1 base, in that order; junction bases with no gene match: 3. CDR3 region: CASSLAWTSGNTGELFF. The CDR3 DNA follows: TGTGCCAGCAGCTTGGCCTGGACTAGCGGGAACACCGGGGAGCTGTTTTTT. The variable domain in full, completed from reference TRBV5-6 and TRBJ2-2, reads DAGVTQSPTHLIKTRGQQVTLRCSPKSGHDTVSWYQQALGQGPQFIFQYYEEEERQRGNFPDRFSGHQFPNYSSELNVNALLLGDSALYLCASSLAWTSGNTGELFFGEGSRLTVL.

V is TRBV6-5 and J is TRBJ1-4, with TRBD1 matching 9 bases. This CDR3 spans 15 amino acids. Germline V gives CDR1 MNHEY, CDR2 SVGAGI. J was trimmed by 3 bases and V by 5 bases; bases with no gene match: 4. CDR3 coding DNA: TGTGCCAGCAGTACTGACAGGGGGGCTAATGAAAAACTGTTTTTT. Protein product: CASSTDRGANEKLFF.

This chain joins TRBV6-5 and TRBJ1-1, with 11 bases identical to TRBD1. This CDR3 has 16 residues. V gave up 0 bases and J gave up 1 base; unmatched junction bases: 1. CDR1 and CDR2 (germline): MNHEY, SVGAGI. CDR3 sequence reads: CASSYSGTGGNTEAFF. Written as DNA, the CDR3 is TGTGCCAGCAGTTACTCCGGGACAGGGGGGAACACTGAAGCTTTCTTT.

This clone was detected only a few times. V and J are TRBV2 and TRBJ2-7; D gene unclear. V lost 6 bases and J lost 4, with 4 bases in between. CDR3 length: 10 amino acids. Germline CDR1 SNHLY, CDR2 FYNNEI. The CDR3 sequence: CASRGYEQYF. The CDR3 DNA is TGTGCCAGCAGGGGGTACGAGCAGTACTTC.

This chain connects TRBV5-8 to TRBJ2-7, with D maybe TRBD2 (6 bases). The CDR3 covers 14 residues. Germline CDR1 reads SGHTS; CDR2 reads YDEGEE. Trimming shortened V by 2 bases and J by 4 bases, and 13 bases separated the two germline ends. The CDR3 DNA reads as TGTGCCAGCAGCTTTACGGGGGTCCCTTACGAGCAGTACTTC. Amino acid sequence: CASSFTGVPYEQYF.